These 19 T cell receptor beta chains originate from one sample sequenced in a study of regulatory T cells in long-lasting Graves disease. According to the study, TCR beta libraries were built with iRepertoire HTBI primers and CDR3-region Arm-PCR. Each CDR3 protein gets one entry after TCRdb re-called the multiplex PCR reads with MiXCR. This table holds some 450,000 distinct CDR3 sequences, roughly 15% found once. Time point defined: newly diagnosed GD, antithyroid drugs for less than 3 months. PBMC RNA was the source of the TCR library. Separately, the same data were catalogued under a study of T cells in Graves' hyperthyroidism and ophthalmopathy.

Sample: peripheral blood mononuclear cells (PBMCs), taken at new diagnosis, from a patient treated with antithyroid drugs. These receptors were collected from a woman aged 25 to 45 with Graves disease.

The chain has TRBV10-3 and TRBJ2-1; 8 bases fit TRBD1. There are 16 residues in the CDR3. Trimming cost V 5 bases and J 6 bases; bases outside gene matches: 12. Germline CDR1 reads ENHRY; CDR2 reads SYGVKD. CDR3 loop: CAISPKDRTGSNEQFF. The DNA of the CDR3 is TGTGCCATCAGTCCGAAAGATCGGACAGGGAGCAATGAGCAGTTCTTC.

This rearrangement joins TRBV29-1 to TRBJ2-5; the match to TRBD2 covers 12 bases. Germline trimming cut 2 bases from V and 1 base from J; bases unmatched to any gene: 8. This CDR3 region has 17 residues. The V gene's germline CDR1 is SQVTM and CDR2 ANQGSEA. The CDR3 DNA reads TGCAGCGTTGAAAACTTTGGACTAGCGGGACCCCAAGAGACCCAGTACTTC. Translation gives CSVENFGLAGPQETQYF.

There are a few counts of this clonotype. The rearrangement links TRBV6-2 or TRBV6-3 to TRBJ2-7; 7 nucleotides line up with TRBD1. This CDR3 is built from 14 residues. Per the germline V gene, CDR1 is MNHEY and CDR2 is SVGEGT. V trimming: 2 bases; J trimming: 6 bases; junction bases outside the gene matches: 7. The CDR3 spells CASSYTGELAEQYF. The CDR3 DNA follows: TGTGCCAGCAGTTACACAGGGGAGTTGGCCGAGCAGTACTTC.

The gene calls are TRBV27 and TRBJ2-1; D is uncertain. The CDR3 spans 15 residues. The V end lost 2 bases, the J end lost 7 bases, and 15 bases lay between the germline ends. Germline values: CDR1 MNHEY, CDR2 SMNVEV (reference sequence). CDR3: CASSLGHPDWNEQFF. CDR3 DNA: TGTGCCAGCAGTTTAGGTCACCCCGACTGGAATGAGCAGTTCTTC.

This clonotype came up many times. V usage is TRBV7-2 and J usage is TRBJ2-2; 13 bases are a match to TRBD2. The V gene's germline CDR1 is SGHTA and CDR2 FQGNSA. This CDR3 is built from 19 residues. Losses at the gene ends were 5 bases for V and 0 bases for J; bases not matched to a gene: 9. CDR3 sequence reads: CASSPGLAGDLANTGELFF. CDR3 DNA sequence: TGTGCCAGCAGCCCTGGACTAGCGGGAGACCTCGCGAACACCGGGGAGCTGTTTTTT.

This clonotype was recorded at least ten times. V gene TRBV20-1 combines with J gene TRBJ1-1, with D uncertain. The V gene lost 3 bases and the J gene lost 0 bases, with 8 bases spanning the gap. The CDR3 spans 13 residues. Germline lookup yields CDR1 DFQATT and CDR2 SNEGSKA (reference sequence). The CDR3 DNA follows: TGCAGTGCTAGGGGCCGATTGAACACTGAAGCTTTCTTT. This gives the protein CSARGRLNTEAFF.

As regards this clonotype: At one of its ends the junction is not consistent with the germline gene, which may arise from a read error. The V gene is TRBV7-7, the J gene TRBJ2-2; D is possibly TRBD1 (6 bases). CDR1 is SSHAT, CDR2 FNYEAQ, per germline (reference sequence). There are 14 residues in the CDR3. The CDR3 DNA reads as TGTGCTAGCAGCGTGGACAGGAACACCGGGGAGCTGTTTTTT. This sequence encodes CASSVDRNTGELFF.

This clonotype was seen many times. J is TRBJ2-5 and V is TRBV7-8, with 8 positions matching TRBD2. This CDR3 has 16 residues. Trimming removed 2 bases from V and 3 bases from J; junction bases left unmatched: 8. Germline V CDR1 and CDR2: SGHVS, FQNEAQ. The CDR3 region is CASSLYTGGPEETQYF. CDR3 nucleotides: TGTGCCAGCAGCTTATATACGGGAGGGCCGGAAGAGACCCAGTACTTC.

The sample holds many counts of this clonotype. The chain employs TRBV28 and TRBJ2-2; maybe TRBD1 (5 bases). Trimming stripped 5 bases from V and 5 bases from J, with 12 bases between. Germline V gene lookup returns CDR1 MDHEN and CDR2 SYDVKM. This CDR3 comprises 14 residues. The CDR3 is CASSPNRRTGELFF. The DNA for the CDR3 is TGTGCCAGCAGTCCCAACAGGCGGACCGGGGAGCTGTTTTTT.

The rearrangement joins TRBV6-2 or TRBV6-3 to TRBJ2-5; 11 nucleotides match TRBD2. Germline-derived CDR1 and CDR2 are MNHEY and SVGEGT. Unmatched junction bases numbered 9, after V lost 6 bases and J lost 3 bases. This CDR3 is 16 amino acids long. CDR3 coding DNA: TGTGCCAGCAGGATCCACCTGACTAGCGGGGAAGAGACCCAGTACTTC. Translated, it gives CASRIHLTSGEETQYF.

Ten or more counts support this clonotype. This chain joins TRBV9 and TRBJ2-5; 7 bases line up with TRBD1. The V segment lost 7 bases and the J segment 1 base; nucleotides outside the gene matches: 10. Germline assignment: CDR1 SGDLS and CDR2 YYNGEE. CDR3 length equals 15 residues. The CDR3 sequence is CASGRGQMIQETQYF. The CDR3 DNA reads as TGTGCCAGCGGCAGGGGACAGATGATCCAAGAGACCCAGTACTTC.

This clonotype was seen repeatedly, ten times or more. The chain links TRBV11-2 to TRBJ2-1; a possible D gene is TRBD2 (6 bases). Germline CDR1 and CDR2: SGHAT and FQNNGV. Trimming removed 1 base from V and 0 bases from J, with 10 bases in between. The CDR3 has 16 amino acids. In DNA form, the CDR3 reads TGTGCCAGCAGCTTAGGAGCGGGCCCCTCCTACAATGAGCAGTTCTTC. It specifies CASSLGAGPSYNEQFF.

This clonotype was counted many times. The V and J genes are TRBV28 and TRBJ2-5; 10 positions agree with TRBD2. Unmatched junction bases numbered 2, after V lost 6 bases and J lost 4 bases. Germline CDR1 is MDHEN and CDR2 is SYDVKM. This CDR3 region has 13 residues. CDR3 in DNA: TGTGCCAGCAGCTCTAGCGGGAGAGAGACCCAGTACTTC. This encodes CASSSSGRETQYF.

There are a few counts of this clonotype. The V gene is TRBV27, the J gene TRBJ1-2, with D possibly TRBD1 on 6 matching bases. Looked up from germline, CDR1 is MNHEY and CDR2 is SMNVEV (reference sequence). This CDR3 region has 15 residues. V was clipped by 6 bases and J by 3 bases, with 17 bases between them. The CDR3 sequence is CASRVSFTGHYGYTF. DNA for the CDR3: TGTGCCAGCAGAGTATCCTTTACAGGGCACTATGGCTACACCTTC.

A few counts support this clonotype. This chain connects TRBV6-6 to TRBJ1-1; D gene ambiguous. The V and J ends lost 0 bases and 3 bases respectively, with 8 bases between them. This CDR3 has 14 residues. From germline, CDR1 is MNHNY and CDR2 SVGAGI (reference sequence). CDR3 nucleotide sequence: TGTGCCAGCAGTTACTCGAGGGAGCACACTGAAGCTTTCTTT. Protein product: CASSYSREHTEAFF.

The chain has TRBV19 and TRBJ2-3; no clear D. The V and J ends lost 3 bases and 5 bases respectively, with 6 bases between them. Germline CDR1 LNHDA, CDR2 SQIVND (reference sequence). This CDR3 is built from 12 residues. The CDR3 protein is CASSIGGDTQYF. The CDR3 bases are TGTGCCAGTAGTATTGGTGGAGATACGCAGTATTTT. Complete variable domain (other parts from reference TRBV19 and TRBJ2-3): DGGITQSPKYLFRKEGQNVTLSCEQNLNHDAMYWYRQDPGQGLRLIYYSQIVNDFQKGDIAEGYSVSREKKESFPLTVTSAQKNPTAFYLCASSIGGDTQYFGPGTRLTVL.

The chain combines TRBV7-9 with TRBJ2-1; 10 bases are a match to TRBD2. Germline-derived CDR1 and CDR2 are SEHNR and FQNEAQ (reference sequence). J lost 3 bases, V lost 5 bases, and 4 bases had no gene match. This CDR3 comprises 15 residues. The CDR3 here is CASSGTSDYYNEQFF. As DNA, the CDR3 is TGTGCCAGCAGCGGGACTAGCGATTACTACAATGAGCAGTTCTTC.

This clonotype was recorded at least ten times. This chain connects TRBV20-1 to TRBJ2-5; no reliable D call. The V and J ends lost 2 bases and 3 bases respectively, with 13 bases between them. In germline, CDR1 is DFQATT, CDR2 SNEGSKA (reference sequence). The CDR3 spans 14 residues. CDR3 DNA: TGCAGTGCTAGAAGTTTTACAGAAGAAGAGACCCAGTACTTC. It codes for CSARSFTEEETQYF.

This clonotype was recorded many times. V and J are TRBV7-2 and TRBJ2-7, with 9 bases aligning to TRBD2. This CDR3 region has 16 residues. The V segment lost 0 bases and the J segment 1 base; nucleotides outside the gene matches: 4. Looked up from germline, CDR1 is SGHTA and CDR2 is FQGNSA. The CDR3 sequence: CASSLAASGRSYEQYF. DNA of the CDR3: TGTGCCAGCAGCTTAGCGGCAAGCGGGAGGTCCTACGAGCAGTACTTC.